This section outlines one T cell receptor (beta chain) sequence together with its context. The antigen remains undetermined. Germline CDR1 reads SGHDT; CDR2 reads YYEEEE. The CDR3 spans 14 residues. Deletions cut 2 bases from V and 4 bases from J, with 10 bases between. TCRdb passed the PCR reads through MiXCR, listing each CDR3 protein once. Of some 320,000 distinct CDR3 sequences listed, 24% are singletons. These data originate in a study of molecular identifiers for immune sequencing clone quantification. Study observations and caveats: For highly expanded clones, sizes could be underestimated when identical TCR molecules share a barcode.

The sample was naive CD8+ T cells from blood, with Jurkat cell RNA spiked in. Subset given: FACS-sorted CD8+CD4-CCR7+CD45RA+ naive T cells. The receptor's source is a human donor in good health. Some libraries in this study had Jurkat cell RNA spiked in. The rearrangement links TRBV5-6 to TRBJ1-3, with D possibly matching TRBD1 (6 bases). CDR3 loop: CASSFWGLGNTIYF. The CDR3 DNA is TGTGCCAGCAGCTTCTGGGGGCTGGGAAACACCATATATTTT. Together with reference TRBV5-6 and TRBJ1-3, the CDR3 gives the full variable domain: DAGVTQSPTHLIKTRGQQVTLRCSPKSGHDTVSWYQQALGQGPQFIFQYYEEEERQRGNFPDRFSGHQFPNYSSELNVNALLLGDSALYLCASSFWGLGNTIYFGEGSWLTVV.